This T cell receptor beta chain emerged from a study of T cell changes during pregnancy in multiple sclerosis (dated by TCRdb to between 2018 and 2020). As for the study more broadly: The study examined how the T cell repertoire changed over the course of pregnancy in women with multiple sclerosis.

Note on this clone: What antigen it recognizes has not been identified. Base qualities are not at hand, and no much larger clone is one base apart.

CDR1 and CDR2, looked up from the germline V gene, are SGHRS and YFSETQ. From the cysteine up to the phenylalanine, the CDR3 has a length of 16 residues. Only the CDR3 portion is preserved as DNA: 48 bases, with reading frame beginning at the first base. Trimming costs V 0 bases and J 4 bases, and their ends lie 11 bases apart. Libraries came from the immunoSEQ multiplex PCR assay. Sourced from immuneACCESS, this table was stored by TCRdb with only in-frame sequences that have V and J called. A share of the clones is absent; for the studies checked, an unresolved V gene accounts for under half, and the remainder has no known explanation. Counted in this sample were tens of thousands of clones; about 90% of them appeared once. The ten largest account for 0.16% of the sample.

This clonotype was obtained from a female donor in good health, enrolled as a control in a pregnancy study. The receptor chain draws on TRBV5-1 and TRBJ2-6, with the D gene too uncertain to name. Sequenced material: CD4+ T cells from peripheral blood mononuclear cells, taken after pregnancy. The sequenced DNA: TGCGCCAGCAGCTTGGCCCCAGGTGGGGGGGCCAACGTCCTGACTTTC. Its product reads: CASSLAPGGGANVLTF.